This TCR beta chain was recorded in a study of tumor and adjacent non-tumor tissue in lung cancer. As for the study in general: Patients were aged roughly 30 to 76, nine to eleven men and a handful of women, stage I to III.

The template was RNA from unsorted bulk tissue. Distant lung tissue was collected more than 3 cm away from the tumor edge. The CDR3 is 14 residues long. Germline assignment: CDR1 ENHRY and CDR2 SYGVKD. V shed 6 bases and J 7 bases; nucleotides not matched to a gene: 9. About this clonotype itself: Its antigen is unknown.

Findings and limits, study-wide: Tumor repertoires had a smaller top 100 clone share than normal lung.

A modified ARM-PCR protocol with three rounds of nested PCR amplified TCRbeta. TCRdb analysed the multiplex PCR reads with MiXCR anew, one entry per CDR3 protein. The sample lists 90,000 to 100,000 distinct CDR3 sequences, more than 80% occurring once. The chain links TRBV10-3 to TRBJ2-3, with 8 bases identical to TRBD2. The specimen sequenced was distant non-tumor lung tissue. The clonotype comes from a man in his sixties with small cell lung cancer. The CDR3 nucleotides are TGTGCCATCAGAGCGGGAGAGTCCATATATACGCAGTATTTT. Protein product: CAIRAGESIYTQYF.